This paragraph reports one TCR beta chain. The target antigen is unknown. Germline V gene lookup returns CDR1 MDHEN and CDR2 SYDVKM. Trimming left V 6 bases short and J 4 bases short, with 22 bases between. There are 17 residues in the CDR3. This sample was included in a study of T cells in localized non-small cell lung cancer. Study results and caveats: Highest T cell clonality was seen in uninvolved adjacent lung, surpassing that measured in tumor.

Repertoires were generated with immunoSEQ multiplex PCR, while TCRdb's copy carries only in-frame clones and drops some. Here the sample spans tens of thousands of clones, 65% to 90% being singletons. The rearrangement uses TRBV28 and TRBJ2-1; D is perhaps TRBD2 (6 bases). This specimen was PBMCs, taken before any cancer treatment. The sequence derives from a man aged 35-75 years with stage II lung adenocarcinoma. Here the CDR3 DNA reads TGTGCCAGCAGCCTCTCCGGTGAAGCGGAGGGGTACAATGAGCAGTTCTTC. As protein: CASSLSGEAEGYNEQFF. The full variable domain, with the rest looked up from reference TRBV28 and TRBJ2-1, is DVKVTQSSRYLVKRTGEKVFLECVQDMDHENMFWYRQDPGLGLRLIYFSYDVKMKEKGDIPEGYSVSREKKERFSLILESASTNQTSMYLCASSLSGEAEGYNEQFFGPGTRLTVL.